This TCR beta chain came from a study of beta chain features in type 1 diabetes. Overall study: Age, gender and cell yields were similar between patients and healthy donors. Study-wide results and caveats: Patients with Type 1 diabetes showed moderately but significantly shorter TCRB CDR3s in all four CD4+ subsets.

Trimming removed 4 bases from V and 0 bases from J, with 7 bases in between. In germline, CDR1 is GTSNPN, CDR2 SVGIG (reference sequence). CDR3 size: 13 residues. What was sequenced were expressed TCRB transcripts, since all of the isolated RNA had been reverse transcribed. Reads from naive, central memory and regulatory T cell samples averaged roughly 3.8 million. TCRdb keeps only in-frame clones here, not all; method: immunoSEQ multiplex PCR. The sample lists around 300,000 clones; 14% to 15% were seen once. Remarks on this clone: Its antigen is currently unknown.

Via the markers CD45RO/CCR7/CD25/CD127/CD95/CD27, stem cell-like memory, regulatory, central memory and naive CD4+ cells were sorted. The TCR originated in a young man with type 1 diabetes. Sequencing was done on a sample of naive CD4+ T cells from blood. This chain links TRBV30 with TRBJ1-3; the D is unclear. The CDR3 region has the DNA TGTGCCTGGACGCGGGTCTCTGGAAACACCATATATTTT. Protein sequence: CAWTRVSGNTIYF.